One T cell receptor beta chain is described in this entry. These data are taken from a study of cytotoxic CD8 clonotypes in ibrutinib-treated CLL. At the level of the study: Patients: some eleven relapsed/refractory, about 14 treatment-naive, fewer than 18 IGHV unmutated.

PBMCs were cryopreserved, and around 1.9 micrograms of genomic DNA from them went into TCR beta libraries. The repertoire was sequenced with immunoSEQ multiplex PCR; TCRdb's copy has only in-frame clones and lacks some. Of roughly 180,000 clones listed, over 60% were seen once; the top ten hold about an eighth. Germline V gene lookup returns CDR1 MDHEN and CDR2 SYDVKM. V was pared by 5 bases and J by 2 bases, with 16 bases between. The CDR3 is made up of 15 amino acids. The sequenced sample was PBMCs, obtained after 24 months of ibrutinib treatment. The gene calls are TRBV28 and TRBJ2-7; D gene ambiguous. This receptor was obtained from a human donor with chronic lymphocytic leukemia. CDR3 region: CASSTIGVTPYEQYF. CDR3 sequence (DNA): TGTGCCAGCAGTACTATCGGAGTTACTCCCTACGAGCAGTACTTC.